What follows are 13 T cell receptor beta chains derived from one specimen sequenced in a study of beta chain features in type 1 diabetes. Since all of the isolated RNA was reverse transcribed, expressed TCRB transcripts were what got sequenced. Here immunoSEQ multiplex PCR was the method, and the copy in TCRdb shows in-frame clones only, minus some. The top ten clones hold 0.65% to 0.8% of a sample with about 40,000 clones, over 45% of them seen once. Sequenced: central memory CD4+ T cells from blood. The source is a woman younger than 35 in good health.

The chain recombines TRBV2 with TRBJ1-2, with 8 nucleotides matching TRBD1. This CDR3 contains 14 residues. Germline CDR1 SNHLY, CDR2 FYNNEI. V dropped 7 bases and J dropped 2; count of bases not matched to a gene: 6. The CDR3 is CASNQAGGNYGYTF. DNA for the CDR3: TGTGCCAGCAACCAGGCAGGGGGCAACTATGGCTACACCTTC.

The rearrangement joins TRBV19 to TRBJ1-1; tentative D call: TRBD1 (6 bases). The V end was cut by 8 bases, the J end by 5 bases, with 18 bases between. CDR3 size: 14 residues. Germline V lookup: CDR1 LNHDA, CDR2 SQIVND (reference sequence). The CDR3 region is CASAFQGRRTEAFF. As DNA, the CDR3 is TGTGCCAGTGCATTCCAGGGGCGAAGGACTGAAGCTTTCTTT.

This clone was observed a few times. This rearrangement joins TRBV4-2 to TRBJ1-6; 7 positions agree with TRBD1. Germline V gene sequence: CDR1 LGHNA, CDR2 YNFKEQ. The CDR3 has 15 residues. V lost 4 bases to trimming and J lost 13 bases; unmatched junction nucleotides: 13. The CDR3 DNA reads as TGTGCCAGCAGCCGAACCGGGACAGAGACGGGTCCCCTCCACTTT. This translates into CASSRTGTETGPLHF.

This clone was seen more than once but under ten times. The chain links TRBV30 to TRBJ2-3; the D gene is possibly TRBD2 (5 bases). Looked up from germline, CDR1 is GTSNPN and CDR2 is SVGIG (reference sequence). Trimming removed 2 bases from V and 2 bases from J, with 14 bases in between. This CDR3 region has 15 residues. CDR3 DNA sequence: TGTGCCTGGAGTCGCCCGAGGAGGTCCACAGATACGCAGTATTTT. Residues: CAWSRPRRSTDTQYF.

This chain links TRBV5-1 with TRBJ2-3; 8 nucleotides align to TRBD1. The trim removed 4 bases at V and 1 base at J, leaving 8 bases unmatched. Germline lookup yields CDR1 SGHRS and CDR2 YFSETQ. This CDR3 contains 16 residues. In nucleotides, the CDR3 is TGCGCCAGCAGCACCCAACCGGGACAGGGCACAGATACGCAGTATTTT. Its translation: CASSTQPGQGTDTQYF.

V is TRBV7-2 and J is TRBJ2-1, with TRBD2 matching over 8 bases. Germline trimming cut 1 base from V and 8 bases from J; bases unmatched to any gene: 7. The CDR3 is 15 residues long. CDR1 is SGHTA, CDR2 FQGNSA, per germline. In nucleotides, the CDR3 is TGTGCCAGCAGCTTAGTCCCCGGGAGGGGCCATGAGCAGTTCTTC. Amino acid sequence: CASSLVPGRGHEQFF.

The chain uses TRBV19 and TRBJ1-1; D is ambiguous. V was shortened by 5 bases and J by 2 bases, with 9 bases between the two germline ends. Germline V lookup: CDR1 LNHDA, CDR2 SQIVND (reference sequence). The CDR3 length is 13 residues. DNA for the CDR3: TGTGCCAGTAGTCGCGGGGTCAACACTGAAGCTTTCTTT. Its translation: CASSRGVNTEAFF.

This clone was detected many times. The chain carries TRBV6-6 and TRBJ2-1; the match to TRBD2 covers 7 bases. The CDR3 has 16 residues. CDR1 is MNHNY and CDR2 is SVGAGI in the germline V gene (reference sequence). The ends lost 5 bases at V and 0 bases at J; junction bases unmatched: 7. CDR3 region: CASSRLGLSSYNEQFF. CDR3 bases: TGTGCCAGCAGTAGACTGGGACTAAGCTCCTACAATGAGCAGTTCTTC.

CDR3 in amino acids: CASGRGEYEQYF. The CDR3 coding sequence is TGTGCCAGTGGCAGGGGTGAATACGAGCAGTACTTC. V gene TRBV19 combines with J gene TRBJ2-7; possible D gene TRBD1, 6 bases. Germline CDR1 is LNHDA and CDR2 is SQIVND (reference sequence). This CDR3 has 12 residues. V gave up 8 bases and J gave up 4 bases, with 12 bases separating them.

The chain uses TRBV30 and TRBJ2-7; 9 bases line up with TRBD1. Germline V gene data show CDR1 as GTSNPN and CDR2 as SVGIG (reference sequence). The CDR3 contains 14 residues. With 5 bases clipped from V and 5 bases from J, the junction kept 10 bases outside the gene matches. The CDR3: CAWGQGTLGDEQYF. The CDR3 DNA follows: TGTGCCTGGGGACAGGGGACATTGGGCGACGAGCAGTACTTC.

Sample share makes this clone medium-sized (0.01 to 0.1%). The V gene is TRBV11-2, the J gene TRBJ2-7, with 8 bases lining up with TRBD1. CDR1 and CDR2 from the germline V gene are SGHAT and FQNNGV. The V and J ends lost 4 bases and 6 bases, in that order; junction bases with no gene match: 8. This CDR3 is built from 14 residues. CDR3 in amino acids: CASSSLDRAREQYF. The CDR3 DNA reads TGTGCCAGCAGCTCCCTGGACAGGGCACGCGAGCAGTACTTC.

V usage is TRBV5-1 and J usage is TRBJ2-5; 7 bases fit TRBD1. From germline, CDR1 is SGHRS and CDR2 YFSETQ. The CDR3 has 15 amino acids. The J segment lost 0 bases and the V segment lost 4 bases, leaving 6 bases of the junction unmatched. This CDR3 is CASSGGQPDQETQYF. The CDR3 region has the DNA TGCGCCAGCAGCGGGGGACAGCCAGACCAAGAGACCCAGTACTTC.

The chain has TRBV28 and TRBJ2-7; 12 nucleotides align to TRBD1. Trimming removed 4 bases from V and 0 bases from J; junction bases left unmatched: 7. The CDR3 covers 17 residues. Germline values: CDR1 MDHEN, CDR2 SYDVKM. The CDR3 sequence is CASSSGTGGLSSYEQYF. As DNA, the CDR3 is TGTGCCAGCAGTTCCGGGACAGGGGGCCTTAGCTCCTACGAGCAGTACTTC.